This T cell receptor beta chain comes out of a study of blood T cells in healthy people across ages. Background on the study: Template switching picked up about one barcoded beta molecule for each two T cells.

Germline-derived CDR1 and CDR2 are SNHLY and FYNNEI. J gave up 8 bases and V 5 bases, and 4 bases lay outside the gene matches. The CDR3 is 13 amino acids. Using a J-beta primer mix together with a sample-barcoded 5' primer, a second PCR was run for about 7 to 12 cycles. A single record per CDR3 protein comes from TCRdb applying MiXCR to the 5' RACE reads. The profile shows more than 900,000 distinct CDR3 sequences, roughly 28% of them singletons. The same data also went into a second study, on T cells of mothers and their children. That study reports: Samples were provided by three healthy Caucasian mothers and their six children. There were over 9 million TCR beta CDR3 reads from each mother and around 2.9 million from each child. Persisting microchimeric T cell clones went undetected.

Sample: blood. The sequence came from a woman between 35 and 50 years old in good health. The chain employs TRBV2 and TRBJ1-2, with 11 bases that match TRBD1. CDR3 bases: TGTGCCAGCAGTCGGACAGGGGGCGCGGGCTACACCTTC. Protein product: CASSRTGGAGYTF.